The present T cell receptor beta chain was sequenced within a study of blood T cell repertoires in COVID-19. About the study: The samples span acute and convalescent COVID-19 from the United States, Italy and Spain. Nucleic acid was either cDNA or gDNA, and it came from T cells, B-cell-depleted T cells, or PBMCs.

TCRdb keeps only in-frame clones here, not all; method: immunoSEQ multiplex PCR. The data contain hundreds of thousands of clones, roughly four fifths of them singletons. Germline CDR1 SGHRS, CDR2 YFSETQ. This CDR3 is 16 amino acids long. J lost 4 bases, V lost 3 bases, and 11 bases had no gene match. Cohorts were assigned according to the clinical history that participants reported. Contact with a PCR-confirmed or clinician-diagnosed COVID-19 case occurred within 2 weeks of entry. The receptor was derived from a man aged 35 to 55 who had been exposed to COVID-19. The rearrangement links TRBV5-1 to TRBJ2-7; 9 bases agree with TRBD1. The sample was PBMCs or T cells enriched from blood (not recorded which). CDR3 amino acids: CASSWTITGGEYEQYF. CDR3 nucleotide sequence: TGCGCCAGCAGCTGGACAATCACAGGGGGCGAGTACGAGCAGTACTTC.